This note documents a single TCR beta chain sequence. Which antigen it targets is not known. A much larger clone differs from this one at a single base, so this may be a read error. This entry belongs to a study of neurological immune-mediated disorders (dated by TCRdb to the late 2010s). For the wider study: Of the approximately 34 multiple sclerosis patients, about 30 had relapsing-remitting MS and 3 had secondary progressive MS. Peripheral blood TCR-beta repertoires from patients with HTLV-I-associated myelopathy (HAM/TSP), patients with multiple sclerosis, and healthy controls were compared in the study using UMI-based sequencing. The approximately 110 TCR-beta libraries included longitudinal samples, technical triplicates and paired sorted CD4+ and CD8+ T-cell subsets alongside PBMC samples. The cohort comprised 68 subjects: 14 HAM/TSP patients, 34 multiple sclerosis patients and around 20 healthy controls.

cDNA was synthesized by template-switch 5'RACE using a primer with a 10-nucleotide random unique molecular identifier that tagged each TCR transcript. Every sequencing run covered 15-18 subjects and yielded more than 180 million TCR-beta sequences. The RNeasy kit was used for extraction of total RNA. TCR-beta VDJ regions were amplified with primers for the TCR constant region and the 5'RACE anchor, using the KAPA Real-time Library Amplification kit. Sample indexes and Illumina adaptors were added in a first PCR, and a second PCR then increased library yield. After purification with Ampure beads, the TCR product of roughly 650 bp was size-selected on a 2% E-gel SizeSelection system. Before pooling, libraries had their quality checked on a Bioanalyzer, their concentration measured with Qubit, and their quantity determined with the Kapa Library Quantification kit. Paired-end 2 x 150 bp sequencing of the libraries was performed on an Illumina HiSeq 2500. To increase sequence diversity, roughly 24-32% phiX was spiked into each library pool. As for the original processing: Quality-filtered reads were processed with the UMI-based MiGEC pipeline, which removed over 75% of raw TCR sequences during error correction. IMGT germline references were used for aligning VDJ genes, and each clonotype was defined as a unique CDR3 amino acid sequence together with its V-J genes. Clonal expansion, Shannon diversity and CDR3 relatedness were evaluated with VDJtools (CalcPairwiseDistances, ClusterSamples), while phylogenetic trees were built in CLCbio workbench. Using coefficient-of-variation modelling across technical triplicates, the study counted a clone as expanded if it had at least 8 unique UMIs. TCRdb reprocessed the public reads (quality trimming at Q25 with fastp, clone calling with MiXCR) and kept in-frame beta chains. Merged by CDR3 protein, the rows form single entries marked with the most common genes and DNA. TCRdb, rather than the study authors, made the V and J calls. For this sample the table gives 45,000 to 65,000 distinct CDR3 sequences, of which roughly 4.4% were detected only once. Of the sample, 2.5% to 3.5% is held by the ten largest clones.

Study-wide findings and limitations: In a phylogenetic analysis, the repertoires of 18 out of 34 MS patients fell into a single cluster of related CDR3 sequences, pointing to a possible signature at the repertoire level. TCR clonal expansion was highest in HAM/TSP patients and lowest in MS patients, with MS patients falling below even healthy controls. Expanded clones from different subjects shared no identical CDR3 amino acid sequences, which suggests that TCR-beta repertoires were private in all groups. The MS cluster showed no association with clinical or MRI features, and the authors stated that larger cohorts are needed.

Libraries from unsorted PBMCs were made from 2 million PBMCs kept in RNAlater at -80 degrees C until RNA extraction. Multiple sclerosis patients were enrolled in a US clinical protocol under which disease progression was evaluated by magnetic resonance imaging. Peripheral blood underwent Ficoll-Hypaque density gradient centrifugation to isolate PBMCs, which were then cryopreserved in liquid nitrogen. This sequence was found in a man aged 45-65 years with multiple sclerosis. Sequenced: PBMCs.

The bases read TGCGCCAGCAGCTTGGTGGGAAGGCTCTACAATGAGCAGTTCTTC. This is translated as CASSLVGRLYNEQFF. The receptor chain draws on TRBV5-1 and TRBJ2-1; confidence is insufficient to name the D gene. V drops 0 bases and J drops 3 bases, leaving 10 bases in between. The CDR3 spans 15 residues, from the cysteine through the phenylalanine. The only DNA kept is the CDR3, 45 bases in frame from the first base. CDR1 and CDR2 (SGHRS, YFSETQ) derive from the germline V gene.